The rows below give T cell receptor beta chains drawn from one sample of a study of beta chain features in type 1 diabetes. Assay used: immunoSEQ multiplex PCR; TCRdb lists only in-frame clones, some missing. This table holds fewer than 550,000 clones, about an eighth found once. The specimen was naive CD4+ T cells from blood. Every receptor here comes from a woman aged 18-29 years in good health. Both conserved end residues are part of each CDR3. D genes are given only for firm matches. Clone size is not always given. Where it is, it says once, few, many or a class for expanded clones.

>few|TRBV7-8|TRBJ2-7|.
CASSLWEYEQYF
TGTGCCAGCAGCTTATGGGAGTACGAGCAGTACTTC
>few|TRBV15|TRBJ2-7|TRBD2
CATSRVAGVGDEQYF
TGTGCCACCAGCAGAGTAGCGGGAGTCGGGGACGAGCAGTACTTC
>few|TRBV9|TRBJ2-3|.
CASTRSSDYTDTQYF
TGTGCCAGCACCCGTAGTTCCGACTACACAGATACGCAGTATTTT
>few|TRBV7-9|TRBJ2-3|.
CASSLVEGKLRTDTQYF
TGTGCCAGCAGCTTAGTTGAGGGAAAGCTACGCACAGATACGCAGTATTTT
>.|TRBV7-2|TRBJ2-3|.
CASSAFWGATQYF
TGTGCCAGCAGCGCGTTCTGGGGGGCTACGCAGTATTTT
>.|TRBV14|TRBJ2-1|TRBD2
CASSQAGGTNNEQFF
TGTGCCAGCAGCCAGGCGGGGGGGACCAACAATGAGCAGTTCTTC
>.|TRBV29-1|TRBJ2-4|.
CSVSLAKNIQYF
TGCAGCGTTAGTCTAGCCAAAAACATTCAGTACTTC
>.|TRBV10-3|TRBJ2-4|.
CAIKRNIQYF
TGTGCCATCAAAAGGAACATTCAGTACTTC
>.|TRBV10-3|TRBJ2-3|.
CAAAGSSTDTQYF
TGTGCCGCAGCAGGGTCTAGCACAGATACGCAGTATTTT
>.|TRBV28|TRBJ1-2|.
CASSVPGSYGYTF
TGTGCCAGCAGTGTTCCGGGATCCTATGGCTACACCTTC